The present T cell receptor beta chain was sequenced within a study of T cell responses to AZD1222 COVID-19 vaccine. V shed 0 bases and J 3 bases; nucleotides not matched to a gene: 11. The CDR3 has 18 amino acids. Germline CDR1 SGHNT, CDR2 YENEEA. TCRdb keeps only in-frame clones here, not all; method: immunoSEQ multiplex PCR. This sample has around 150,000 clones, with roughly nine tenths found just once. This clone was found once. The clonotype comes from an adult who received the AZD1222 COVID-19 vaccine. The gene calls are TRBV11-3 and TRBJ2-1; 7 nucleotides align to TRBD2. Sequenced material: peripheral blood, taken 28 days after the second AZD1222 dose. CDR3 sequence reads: CASSLDSLAEGIYNEQFF. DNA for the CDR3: TGTGCCAGCAGCTTAGATTCGCTAGCGGAGGGAATCTACAATGAGCAGTTCTTC. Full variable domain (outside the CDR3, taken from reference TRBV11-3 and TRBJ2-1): EAGVVQSPRYKIIEKKQPVAFWCNPISGHNTLYWYLQNLGQGPELLIRYENEEAVDDSQLPKDRFSAERLKGVDSTLKIQPAELGDSAVYLCASSLDSLAEGIYNEQFFGPGTRLTVL.